The sequence of this T cell receptor (beta chain) was determined in a study of T cell repertoires in cytomegalovirus infection. At the level of the study: Public TCR beta signature analysis indicated the presence of both CMV infection and matching HLA type.

This clonotype has more than one count but fewer than ten. Its matching antigen is unknown. MiXCR was run by TCRdb on the reads, yielding one entry per CDR3 protein. The sample contains some 350,000 distinct CDR3 sequences, approximately 32% of which appear only once. Germline V gives CDR1 SGHTA, CDR2 FQGNSA. The CDR3 loop spans 16 amino acids. Trimming removed 8 bases at V and 3 bases at J, with 20 bases between. V and J are TRBV7-2 and TRBJ1-5; weak D call: TRBD1 (6 bases). The origin of this receptor is a human donor in good health (CMV status not recorded). Some clones in this sample may be carry-over from other donors' samples. Material: cultured PBMCs, obtained from culture after CMV antigen stimulation. CDR3 region: CASGGGQFEPNQPQHF. As DNA, the CDR3 is TGTGCCAGCGGGGGAGGACAGTTCGAACCCAATCAGCCCCAGCATTTT.